The 12 T cell receptor beta chains below were found in one sample sequenced in a study of cytomegalovirus exposure and HLA in healthy donors. Amplification used 60 Vbeta primers and 13 Jbeta primers. TCRdb keeps only in-frame clones here, not all; method: immunoSEQ multiplex PCR. Of under 200,000 clones detected, 86% appear once; the ten largest clones hold roughly 1.8%. The specimen was PBMCs. These TCRs come from a young woman in good health and CMV-seronegative.

The genes are TRBV27 and TRBJ2-7; tentative D call: TRBD1 (5 bases). V lost 6 bases and J lost 2, with 11 bases in between. CDR1 is MNHEY and CDR2 is SMNVEV in the germline V gene (reference sequence). CDR3 length equals 13 residues. The CDR3 here is CASSPGWTYEQYF. In DNA form, the CDR3 reads TGTGCCAGCAGCCCAGGGTGGACCTACGAGCAGTACTTC.

Only a few counts were recorded for this clone. The chain joins TRBV5-1 to TRBJ2-3, with D maybe TRBD1 (5 bases). Trimming removed 0 bases from V and 2 bases from J, with 7 bases in between. Germline V lookup: CDR1 SGHRS, CDR2 YFSETQ. This CDR3 spans 14 amino acids. The CDR3 here is CASSLGGYTDTQYF. The CDR3, as DNA: TGCGCCAGCAGCTTGGGGGGCTACACAGATACGCAGTATTTT.

CDR3 sequence: CASSLDRDSPLHF. CDR3 sequence (DNA): TGTGCCAGCAGCTTGGACAGGGATTCACCCCTCCACTTT. The chain links TRBV5-4 to TRBJ1-6; possible D gene TRBD1, 6 bases. Trimming cost V 0 bases and J 8 bases, with 6 bases left between them. The CDR3 sequence is 13 residues long. Germline V gives CDR1 SGHNT, CDR2 YYREEE (reference sequence).

The chain is built from TRBV6-6 and TRBJ2-5, with 14 bases matching TRBD2. The CDR3 consists of 14 residues. In germline, CDR1 is MNHNY, CDR2 SVGAGI (reference sequence). Trimming at V came to 10 bases and at J to 2 bases, leaving 3 bases not matched to a gene. DNA of the CDR3: TGTGCCATCGGACTAGCGGGAGGTCAAGAGACCCAGTACTTC. This sequence encodes CAIGLAGGQETQYF.

The CDR3 DNA reads TGTGCCAGTAGCGTTACCGAATGGGCAGTTTATAACTATGGCTACACCTTC. Residues: CASSVTEWAVYNYGYTF. The chain links TRBV19 to TRBJ1-2, with no clear D. V was clipped by 6 bases and J by 1 base, with 21 bases between them. The CDR3 has 17 residues. CDR1 is LNHDA, CDR2 SQIVND, per germline (reference sequence).

The V call is TRBV5-6, the J call TRBJ1-3; 7 bases fit TRBD1. The CDR3 spans 18 residues. After removal of 0 bases from V and 0 bases from J, the junction contained 9 bases not matched to a gene. CDR1 is SGHDT and CDR2 is YYEEEE in the germline V gene. The chain's CDR3 is CASSLAAGGLSSGNTIYF. The CDR3 region has the DNA TGTGCCAGCAGCTTGGCGGCAGGGGGTTTAAGCTCTGGAAACACCATATATTTT.

The chain links TRBV27 to TRBJ1-5, with D possibly matching TRBD1 (5 bases). Germline V gene sequence: CDR1 MNHEY, CDR2 SMNVEV (reference sequence). V lost 3 bases to trimming and J lost 2 bases, with 11 bases between them. The CDR3 totals 15 residues. CDR3 bases: TGTGCCAGCAGTTTGGGCAGGGCGGGCAATCAGCCCCAGCATTTT. This gives the protein CASSLGRAGNQPQHF.

V is TRBV5-1 and J is TRBJ2-3, with D possibly matching TRBD2 (6 bases). The germline V gene encodes CDR1 SGHRS and CDR2 YFSETQ. The V gene lost 4 bases and the J gene lost 2 bases, with 11 bases spanning the gap. The CDR3 is 14 residues long. CDR3: CASSPRTNTDTQYF. The CDR3 DNA follows: TGCGCCAGCAGCCCTAGGACTAACACAGATACGCAGTATTTT.

The chain has TRBV5-6 and TRBJ1-1; the D gene is possibly TRBD1 (5 bases). The CDR3 spans 13 residues. From germline, CDR1 is SGHDT and CDR2 YYEEEE. V was shortened by 3 bases and J by 5 bases, with 11 bases between the two germline ends. DNA for the CDR3: TGTGCCAGCAGCTCTGGGGGGGGGACTGAAGCTTTCTTT. Protein product: CASSSGGGTEAFF.

This chain's CDR3 is CASSQGGLLAGYSNQPQHF. CDR3 bases: TGCGCCAGCAGCCAAGGAGGACTCCTAGCGGGTTATAGCAATCAGCCCCAGCATTTT. V usage is TRBV4-1 and J usage is TRBJ1-5, with no clear D. This CDR3 has 19 residues. Looked up from germline, CDR1 is MGHRA and CDR2 is YSYEKL. Trimming left V 1 base short and J 0 bases short, with 19 bases between.

The V gene is TRBV27, the J gene TRBJ1-1, with 8 nucleotides matching TRBD1. Germline CDR1 reads MNHEY; CDR2 reads SMNVEV (reference sequence). V lost 6 bases, J lost 4 bases, and 16 bases stayed unmatched. This CDR3 comprises 17 residues. The DNA for the CDR3 is TGTGCCAGCAGGTTCGGGACAGGCATAGGGAAAATCACTGAAGCTTTCTTT. Translating gives CASRFGTGIGKITEAFF.

The V and J genes are TRBV28 and TRBJ1-4; tentatively, D is TRBD1 (5 bases). The V and J ends lost 2 bases and 5 bases respectively, with 12 bases between them. The germline CDR1 and CDR2 sequences are MDHEN and SYDVKM. CDR3 length: 15 residues. The DNA for the CDR3 is TGTGCCAGCAGTTTAGGGGGGGGTTACAATGAAAAACTGTTTTTT. Its protein is CASSLGGGYNEKLFF.